In its sample, the clone carrying this T cell receptor beta chain was seen a few times. Antigen: not known. The primer mix had 60 Vbeta and 13 Jbeta primers. Sequencing used immunoSEQ multiplex PCR; TCRdb keeps in-frame clones, though not all of them. Of 150,000 to 200,000 clones in the sample, about three quarters were seen once. The sample comes from a study of cytomegalovirus exposure and HLA in healthy donors. The study sampled nominally healthy donors, though unrecorded immune exposures were likely. Study findings and constraints: There were around 160 TCR beta chains listed as cytomegalovirus-associated. Analyzed later, most CMV-associated TCR beta chains appeared HLA-restricted. A later analysis found TCR association rates differed by HLA locus, highest for DRB1 and lowest for HLA-C.

This CDR3 has 15 amino acids. CDR1 is LNHDA and CDR2 is SQIVND in the germline V gene (reference sequence). V lost 7 bases, J lost 4 bases, and 19 bases lay in between. Sequences were obtained from PBMCs. The clonotype comes from a female donor in good health and CMV-seronegative. The J gene is TRBJ1-1, the V gene TRBV19; D is perhaps TRBD1 (6 bases). The CDR3 is CASTNNGGGGTEAFF. The CDR3 DNA reads as TGTGCCAGTACAAACAACGGGGGGGGCGGCACTGAAGCTTTCTTT.